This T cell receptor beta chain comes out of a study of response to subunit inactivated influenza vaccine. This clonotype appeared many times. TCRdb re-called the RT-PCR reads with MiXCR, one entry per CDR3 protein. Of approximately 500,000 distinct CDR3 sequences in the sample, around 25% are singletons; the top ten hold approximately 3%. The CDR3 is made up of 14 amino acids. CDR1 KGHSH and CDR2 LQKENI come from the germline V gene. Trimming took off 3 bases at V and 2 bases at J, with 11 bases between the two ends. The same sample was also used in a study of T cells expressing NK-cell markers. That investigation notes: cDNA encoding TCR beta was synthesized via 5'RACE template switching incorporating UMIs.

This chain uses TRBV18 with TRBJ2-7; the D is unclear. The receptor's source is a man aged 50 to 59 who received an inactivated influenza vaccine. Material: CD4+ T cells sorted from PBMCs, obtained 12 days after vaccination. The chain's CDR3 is CASSPAHGPYEQYF. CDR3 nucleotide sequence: TGTGCCAGCTCACCGGCTCACGGTCCCTACGAGCAGTACTTC. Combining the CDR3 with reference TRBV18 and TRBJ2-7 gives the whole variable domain NAGVMQNPRHLVRRRGQEARLRCSPMKGHSHVYWYRQLPEEGLKFMVYLQKENIIDESGMPKERFSAEFPKEGPSILRIQQVVRGDSAAYFCASSPAHGPYEQYFGPGTRLTVT.